The T cell receptor (beta chain) described here comes from a study of T cell clonotyping in hematopoietic cell transplantation. Study results and caveats: Few recipient clonotypes overlapped donors; over 97% were de novo at given depth. Recipient TCR diversity dropped after transplant; expanded clonotypes rose from day 30 to 180. Without cell sorting, CD4 versus CD8 contributions remain unresolved.

Of note for this clone: Its antigen is not known.

The junction had 9 bases not matched to a gene; V was cut back by 6 bases and J by 2 bases. The CDR3 has 14 residues. CDR1 and CDR2 from the germline V gene are SQVTM and ANQGSEA. Only in-frame clones appear in the TCRdb table, and some are missing; sequencing was by immunoSEQ multiplex PCR. The sample carries roughly 14,000 clones, approximately 83% recorded once. The receptor was derived from a woman in her forties in good health. Some clones in this sample may be carry-over from other donors' samples. The sample comprised peripheral blood mononuclear cells. The chain uses TRBV29-1 and TRBJ1-2; 7 bases are shared with TRBD1. In nucleotides, the CDR3 is TGCAGCGTCGACACGACAGGGTTAAACTATGGCTACACCTTC. Protein: CSVDTTGLNYGYTF.